Described below is a single T cell receptor beta chain sequence and its context. No antigen is known for it. The repertoire was sequenced with immunoSEQ multiplex PCR; TCRdb's copy has only in-frame clones and lacks some. The sample shows about 120,000 clones, around 94% of them seen only once. The data were taken from a study of T cell responses to AZD1222 COVID-19 vaccine. Points from the study as a whole: Mostly white British, mostly female donors; authors suggested clonal diversity may be underestimated. Spike-spanning, vaccine-associated CD4 TCRs were dominant at 160-218 and 743-854.

This CDR3 has 12 amino acids. Germline lookup yields CDR1 SGHAT and CDR2 FQNNGV. Trimming cost V 4 bases and J 4 bases, with 5 bases left between them. This receptor was taken from an adult who received the AZD1222 COVID-19 vaccine. The V call is TRBV11-2, the J call TRBJ2-1; D gene unclear. The sequencing here drew on peripheral blood, taken 28 days after the second AZD1222 dose. CDR3 region: CASSYPYNEQFF. The CDR3 DNA is TGTGCCAGCAGCTACCCGTACAATGAGCAGTTCTTC.